The 14 T cell receptor beta chains presented below share a single source sample, sequenced in a study of shared clonotypes between healthy human individuals. Repertoires were generated with immunoSEQ multiplex PCR, while TCRdb's copy carries only in-frame clones and drops some. The table has around 2.5 million clones, 93% seen once. The sample taken for sequencing was naive CD4+ T cells from PBMCs. Noted subset: CD45RA+ positively selected. The receptor set was obtained from a man aged 18 to 30 in good health. Some clones in this sample may be carry-over from other donors' samples.

V usage is TRBV2 and J usage is TRBJ2-2, with 7 bases that match TRBD2. The CDR3 length is 15 residues. V lost 6 bases to trimming and J lost 4 bases; unmatched junction nucleotides: 8. Germline assignment: CDR1 SNHLY and CDR2 FYNNEI. This CDR3 reads CASRPSGASTGELFF. CDR3 nucleotide sequence: TGTGCCAGCAGACCTAGCGGAGCCTCCACCGGGGAGCTGTTTTTT.

This clone was counted only a few times. The chain combines TRBV15 with TRBJ1-5; perhaps TRBD1 as D (6 bases). V shed 8 bases and J shed 2 bases, with 13 bases lying between them. Germline CDR1 and CDR2: LNHNV and YYDKDF (reference sequence). This CDR3 has 14 amino acids. The CDR3: CATGQAGGNQPQHF. CDR3 DNA sequence: TGTGCCACCGGTCAGGCAGGGGGCAATCAGCCCCAGCATTTT.

Worth noting for this clone: The junction does not match germline at one end; this may be a read error. Other DNA sequences of this sample code for an identical CDR3. The chain joins TRBV4-3 to TRBJ2-7, with D unresolved. This CDR3 comprises 16 residues. Germline V CDR1 and CDR2: LGHNA, YSLEER. As DNA, the CDR3 is TGCGCCAGTAGCCAACGGGTATACGGCAGCTCCTACGAGCAGTACTTC. Translating gives CASSQRVYGSSYEQYF.

A note on this clone: Additional DNA sequences in this sample encode the identical CDR3. The chain recombines TRBV18 with TRBJ2-7; D tentatively reads TRBD1 or TRBD2 (5 bases each). This CDR3 region has 14 residues. The ends were cut back, 4 bases at V and 0 bases at J, with 10 bases in the middle. Germline V gene data show CDR1 as KGHSH and CDR2 as LQKENI. DNA of the CDR3: TGTGCCAGCTCACAGGGACGCGACTCCTACGAGCAGTACTTC. The encoded protein is CASSQGRDSYEQYF.

The rearrangement joins TRBV29-1 to TRBJ1-1; TRBD1 might be the D (6 bases). The CDR3 has 15 amino acids. Trimming stripped 6 bases from V and 1 base from J, with 18 bases between. The germline gives CDR1 SQVTM, CDR2 ANQGSEA. In DNA, the CDR3 is TGCAGCGTCTTGCTAGGGGGTGGAGGGAACACTGAAGCTTTCTTT. Translated, it gives CSVLLGGGGNTEAFF.

This chain links TRBV6-1 with TRBJ2-3, with a tentative D call TRBD2 (6 bases). Germline values: CDR1 MNHNS, CDR2 SASEGT. Trimming pared 2 bases from V and 1 base from J, leaving 19 bases between. CDR3 length: 18 residues. Here the CDR3 reads CASSEYPTGGGGTDTQYF. In DNA form, the CDR3 reads TGTGCCAGCAGTGAATATCCGACCGGTGGCGGGGGCACAGATACGCAGTATTTT.

This clone was detected once. The gene calls are TRBV25-1 and TRBJ1-5; D unclear. Per the germline V gene, CDR1 is MGHDK and CDR2 is SYGVNS. Trimming cost V 4 bases and J 4 bases, with 11 bases left between them. The CDR3 length is 14 residues. The CDR3 is CASSGAGRNQPQHF. DNA for the CDR3: TGTGCCAGCAGTGGCGCGGGTCGGAATCAGCCCCAGCATTTT. The full variable domain, completed using reference TRBV25-1 and TRBJ1-5, is EADIYQTPRYLVIGTGKKITLECSQTMGHDKMYWYQQDPGMELHLIHYSYGVNSTEKGDLSSESTVSRIRTEHFPLTLESARPSHTSQYLCASSGAGRNQPQHFGDGTRLSIL.

This chain connects TRBV5-4 to TRBJ2-3, with D perhaps TRBD1 (6 bases). The CDR3 has 18 residues. From germline, CDR1 is SGHNT and CDR2 YYREEE (reference sequence). V gave up 3 bases and J gave up 0 bases, with 20 bases separating them. The CDR3 DNA reads TGTGCCAGCAGCTCCCCACCCCTAGGGGGACATAGCACAGATACGCAGTATTTT. Translation gives CASSSPPLGGHSTDTQYF.

The rearrangement links TRBV7-9 to TRBJ2-3, with 7 positions matching TRBD2. The V segment lost 6 bases and the J segment 2 bases; nucleotides outside the gene matches: 11. Per the germline V gene, CDR1 is SEHNR and CDR2 is FQNEAQ (reference sequence). This CDR3 is 16 amino acids long. CDR3 DNA: TGTGCCAGCAGGCCAATCCGGCGGGGGTTCACAGATACGCAGTATTTT. This encodes CASRPIRRGFTDTQYF.

This chain links TRBV28 with TRBJ1-2; a possible D gene is TRBD1 (5 bases). The germline gives CDR1 MDHEN, CDR2 SYDVKM. The V gene lost 10 bases and the J gene lost 4 bases, with 19 bases spanning the gap. There are 14 residues in the CDR3. For the CDR3, the DNA is TGTGCCACCAGACGATCCGGGGCTTTCTATGGCTACACCTTC. This codes for CATRRSGAFYGYTF.

The chain employs TRBV4-1 and TRBJ2-1; TRBD2 is a possible D gene (6 bases). Germline V gives CDR1 MGHRA, CDR2 YSYEKL. The germline V and J ends were trimmed by 4 bases and 1 base, with 23 bases remaining between them. There are 19 residues in the CDR3. CDR3 nucleotide sequence: TGCGCCAGCAGCCGGGGACCCCCATTTAGGGAGGCGTCCTACAATGAGCAGTTCTTC. Its translation is CASSRGPPFREASYNEQFF.

The rearrangement links TRBV7-9 to TRBJ1-2, with 9 bases that match TRBD1. The CDR3 has 15 residues. The germline V gene encodes CDR1 SEHNR and CDR2 FQNEAQ (reference sequence). V trimming: 4 bases; J trimming: 4 bases; junction bases outside the gene matches: 7. The CDR3 nucleotides read TGTGCCAGCAGCTCGGGACAGGGTGTACCCTATGGCTACACCTTC. Its protein is CASSSGQGVPYGYTF.

V gene TRBV18 combines with J gene TRBJ1-6; D uncertain. V was clipped by 6 bases and J by 7 bases, with 13 bases between them. In germline, CDR1 is KGHSH, CDR2 LQKENI. This CDR3 spans 14 amino acids. In DNA form, the CDR3 reads TGTGCCAGCTCCATGGTGGGTGAAAATTCACCCCTCCACTTT. It specifies CASSMVGENSPLHF.

This chain uses TRBV28 with TRBJ2-7; D unresolved. Germline V lookup: CDR1 MDHEN, CDR2 SYDVKM. The CDR3 has 17 amino acids. V lost 2 bases and J 1 base, leaving 18 bases between the germline ends. The CDR3 bases are TGTGCCAGCAGTTTAATCGACGAACCAACGGCGTCCTACGAGCAGTACTTC. This gives the protein CASSLIDEPTASYEQYF. The full variable domain, with the rest looked up from reference TRBV28 and TRBJ2-7, is DVKVTQSSRYLVKRTGEKVFLECVQDMDHENMFWYRQDPGLGLRLIYFSYDVKMKEKGDIPEGYSVSREKKERFSLILESASTNQTSMYLCASSLIDEPTASYEQYFGPGTRLTVT.